A selection of T cell receptor beta chains follows, all from one sample in a study of Ad26.COV2.S vaccination and SARS-CoV-2 variants. Measured with immunoSEQ multiplex PCR; TCRdb has only the in-frame clones, and not every one. This sample has approximately 280,000 clones, with around 87% found just once. Sequencing was performed on peripheral blood, taken in a trial of Ad26.COV2.S vaccine versus placebo. The receptor source for this set is a person between 18 and 59 years old who received the Ad26.COV2.S COVID-19 vaccine or a placebo. Both conserved end residues are part of each CDR3. Each record gives: V gene, D gene, J gene, clone size, CDR3 protein, CDR3 DNA. The D gene is left open where the match is weak. Not all rows give a size; the values are once, few, many and, for expanded clones, a class.

>TRBV7-2|.|TRBJ1-2|.
CASSVDTSYGYTF
TGTGCCAGCAGCGTTGACACATCCTATGGCTACACCTTC
>TRBV30|TRBD2|TRBJ2-1|.
CAWRTSGTNEQFF
TGTGCCTGGAGAACTAGCGGGACTAATGAGCAGTTCTTC
>TRBV27|.|TRBJ1-1|.
CASSFTPTPNTEAFF
TGTGCCAGCAGTTTTACTCCTACCCCGAACACTGAAGCTTTCTTT
>TRBV19|.|TRBJ2-2|.
CASSMQGSTGELFF
TGTGCCAGTAGTATGCAGGGGAGCACCGGGGAGCTGTTTTTT
>TRBV2|TRBD1|TRBJ2-7|.
CASRGDRGTYEQYF
TGTGCCAGCAGGGGGGACAGGGGGACCTACGAGCAGTACTTC
>TRBV6-5|.|TRBJ2-1|.
CASSPGQSLYNEQFF
TGTGCCAGCAGTCCTGGACAGAGCCTCTACAATGAGCAGTTCTTC
>TRBV2|.|TRBJ2-3|.
CASSEADEDTQYF
TGTGCCAGCAGTGAAGCGGACGAGGATACGCAGTATTTT
>TRBV18|.|TRBJ1-5|.
CASSPMGNQPQHF
TGTGCCAGCTCACCTATGGGGAATCAGCCCCAGCATTTT
>TRBV27|.|TRBJ2-7|few
CASSPRTSDEQYF
TGTGCCAGCAGTCCCCGGACGAGCGACGAGCAGTACTTC
>TRBV6-6|.|TRBJ2-3|.
CASSPDSVSGADTQYF
TGTGCCAGCAGCCCTGATAGTGTTTCTGGAGCGGATACGCAGTATTTT
>TRBV11-3|.|TRBJ1-1|.
CASSLEIRETVTEAFF
TGTGCCAGCAGCTTAGAAATCAGGGAGACTGTTACTGAAGCTTTCTTT
>TRBV4-2|.|TRBJ1-2|.
CASSQVLGGNYGYTF
TGTGCCAGCAGCCAAGTATTAGGGGGAAACTATGGCTACACCTTC
>TRBV9|.|TRBJ1-6|.
CASSPLTDGSPLHF
TGTGCCAGCAGCCCCTTGACAGACGGTTCACCCCTCCACTTT
>TRBV4-2|TRBD2|TRBJ2-5|.
CASSQEPIGGRQETQYF
TGTGCCAGCAGCCAAGAACCAATCGGGGGGAGGCAAGAGACCCAGTACTTC
>TRBV7-9|.|TRBJ1-1|once
CASSPPGTSNTEAFF
TGTGCCAGCAGCCCCCCCGGGACATCAAACACTGAAGCTTTCTTT
>TRBV3-1/TRBV3-2|.|TRBJ1-3|.
CASSLTVLGNTIYF
TGTGCCAGCAGCCTGACCGTACTAGGAAACACCATATATTTT
>TRBV5-5|TRBD2|TRBJ2-7|.
CASSTGTSGSVAYEQYF
TGTGCCAGCAGCACCGGGACTAGCGGGAGCGTAGCTTACGAGCAGTACTTC
>TRBV7-9|TRBD1|TRBJ1-3|few
CASSLWGQAHGNTIYF
TGTGCCAGCAGCTTATGGGGACAGGCACATGGAAACACCATATATTTT
>TRBV9|TRBD1|TRBJ2-7|.
CASSVADRVGEQYF
TGTGCCAGCAGCGTAGCAGACAGGGTGGGGGAGCAGTACTTC
>TRBV19|.|TRBJ2-1|.
CATSLGAYNEQFF
TGTGCCACCTCCCTAGGGGCCTACAATGAGCAGTTCTTC
>TRBV3-1/TRBV3-2|TRBD2|TRBJ2-1|.
CASSPWTSGITNEQFF
TGTGCCAGCAGCCCCTGGACTAGCGGGATTACGAATGAGCAGTTCTTC
>TRBV18|.|TRBJ2-1|.
CASSLGRNEQFF
TGTGCCAGCTCACTTGGAAGGAATGAGCAGTTCTTC
>TRBV19|TRBD2|TRBJ2-3|.
CASSLDRTSGTDTQYF
TGTGCCAGTAGCCTCGATAGGACTAGCGGTACAGATACGCAGTATTTT
>TRBV19|TRBD1|TRBJ1-1|.
CASSPVDRGRTEAFF
TGTGCCAGTAGCCCCGTCGACAGGGGGAGGACTGAAGCTTTCTTT
>TRBV5-1|.|TRBJ1-4|once
CASSFGQGNEKLFF
TGCGCCAGCAGCTTCGGCCAGGGAAATGAAAAACTGTTTTTT
>TRBV18|.|TRBJ2-7|.
CASSPPGTGYVAEQYF
TGTGCCAGCTCACCACCGGGAACCGGATACGTAGCCGAGCAGTACTTC
>TRBV7-9|TRBD2|TRBJ2-7|once
CASSLTSGNTEQYF
TGTGCCAGCAGCCTGACTAGCGGGAATACGGAGCAGTACTTC
>TRBV7-2|TRBD2|TRBJ2-1|.
CASSLGGLAGGRNEQFF
TGTGCCAGCAGCTTAGGGGGACTAGCGGGGGGTCGCAATGAGCAGTTCTTC
>TRBV2|TRBD2|TRBJ2-5|.
CASSEGVSGGQETQYF
TGTGCCAGCAGTGAAGGGGTTAGCGGGGGCCAAGAGACCCAGTACTTC
>TRBV18|TRBD1|TRBJ1-6|.
CASSLRDRNSPLHF
TGTGCCAGCTCACTCCGGGACAGAAATTCACCCCTCCACTTT
>TRBV10-1|TRBD2|TRBJ2-1|few
CASSRGTGTSFSEQFF
TGCGCCAGCAGTAGGGGCACCGGGACTAGTTTCAGTGAGCAGTTCTTC
>TRBV5-8|TRBD1|TRBJ1-1|.
CASSLRARGGTEAFF
TGTGCCAGCAGCTTGAGGGCCAGGGGGGGAACTGAAGCTTTCTTT
>TRBV5-1|TRBD2|TRBJ2-1|once
CASSLTSGSLNEQFF
TGCGCCAGCAGCTTGACTAGCGGGAGCCTTAATGAGCAGTTCTTC
>TRBV5-4|.|TRBJ2-7|.
CASSSQPMGEQYF
TGTGCCAGCAGCTCTCAACCGATGGGCGAGCAGTACTTC
>TRBV19|TRBD2|TRBJ2-2|.
CASRSQREQYTGELFF
TGTGCCAGTAGATCCCAGCGGGAGCAGTACACCGGGGAGCTGTTTTTT
>TRBV7-9|TRBD1|TRBJ2-2|many
CASSLRDRNTGELFF
TGTGCCAGCAGCCTCCGGGACAGGAACACCGGGGAGCTGTTTTTT
>TRBV5-4|.|TRBJ2-5|.
CASSPGTMETQYF
TGTGCCAGCAGCCCCGGGACAATGGAGACCCAGTACTTC
>TRBV11-1|.|TRBJ2-2|.
CASSPRSGGELFF
TGTGCCAGCAGCCCGAGGTCCGGGGGGGAGCTGTTTTTT
>TRBV10-3|TRBD1|TRBJ1-2|.
CAISGRDRGDYTF
TGTGCCATCAGTGGACGGGACAGGGGTGACTACACCTTC
>TRBV6-5|TRBD2|TRBJ2-2|.
CASSSSGTSGTGELFF
TGTGCCAGCAGTTCCTCCGGGACTAGCGGGACCGGGGAGCTGTTTTTT
>TRBV11-2|TRBD2|TRBJ2-1|once
CASSASGRAYLNLPEQFF
TGTGCCAGCAGCGCCAGCGGGAGGGCCTACTTAAATCTTCCTGAGCAGTTCTTC
>TRBV11-2|.|TRBJ1-4|once
CASSHYRIRINEKLFF
TGTGCCAGCAGTCATTACAGGATACGGATTAATGAAAAACTGTTTTTT
>TRBV4-1|.|TRBJ2-7|.
CASSQGATVTYEQYF
TGCGCCAGCAGCCAAGGGGCGACGGTAACCTACGAGCAGTACTTC
>TRBV3-1/TRBV3-2|.|TRBJ1-6|.
CASSQDRVNSPLHF
TGTGCCAGCAGCCAAGACAGGGTTAATTCACCCCTCCACTTT
>TRBV19|.|TRBJ2-4|few
CASSNAGSGRSGNIQYF
TGTGCCAGTAGTAATGCGGGGTCGGGAAGGAGTGGAAACATTCAGTACTTC
>TRBV28|TRBD1|TRBJ1-5|.
CASSPGQGDQPQHF
TGTGCCAGCAGTCCGGGACAGGGGGATCAGCCCCAGCATTTT
>TRBV30|.|TRBJ2-5|.
CAWSGGRKETQYF
TGTGCCTGGAGTGGAGGTCGAAAAGAGACCCAGTACTTC
>TRBV10-2|TRBD2|TRBJ2-7|.
CASSMGLAGVEQYF
TGCGCCAGCAGTATGGGACTAGCGGGCGTCGAGCAGTACTTC
>TRBV29-1|.|TRBJ2-1|.
CSVRAWRGDEQFF
TGCAGCGTGCGTGCCTGGCGGGGAGATGAGCAGTTCTTC
>TRBV5-1|TRBD2|TRBJ2-5|.
CASSWGLAETQYF
TGCGCCAGCAGCTGGGGACTAGCGGAGACCCAGTACTTC
>TRBV3-1/TRBV3-2|.|TRBJ1-1|.
CASSQDPAFMNTEAFF
TGTGCCAGCAGCCAAGATCCTGCGTTCATGAACACTGAAGCTTTCTTT
>TRBV9|.|TRBJ2-7|.
CASSLRETHYEQYF
TGTGCCAGCAGCCTCAGGGAGACCCACTACGAGCAGTACTTC
>TRBV11-3|TRBD2|TRBJ2-1|.
CASSLDGTSYNEQFF
TGTGCCAGCAGCTTAGATGGGACTAGCTACAATGAGCAGTTCTTC
>TRBV18|.|TRBJ1-2|.
CASSPPGDYGYTF
TGTGCCAGCTCACCACCAGGGGACTATGGCTACACCTTC